One and the same sample provided the 5 T cell receptor beta chains below, sequenced in a study of cytomegalovirus exposure and HLA in healthy donors. TCRdb's table, derived via immunoSEQ multiplex PCR, lists solely in-frame clones and lacks some. The sample yields tens of thousands of clones, 85% to 95% seen once. The sequenced material came from PBMCs. The receptors derive from a woman younger than 35 in good health and CMV-seronegative.

The chain couples TRBV19 to TRBJ1-4; D call uncertain. Trimming took 5 bases from V and 7 from J, leaving 23 bases between them. Germline loops: CDR1 LNHDA, CDR2 SQIVND (reference sequence). There are 17 residues in the CDR3. The CDR3 nucleotides read TGTGCCAGTAGTCCTTTTAGGAGGGAAGGGTTCAGTGAAAAACTGTTTTTT. Translation: CASSPFRREGFSEKLFF.

This clone was found once. This chain joins TRBV30 and TRBJ1-1, with 8 bases matching TRBD1. Germline loops: CDR1 GTSNPN, CDR2 SVGIG (reference sequence). With 2 bases clipped from V and 4 bases from J, the junction kept 6 bases outside the gene matches. The CDR3 runs 14 residues. The CDR3: CAWSPGQGLTEAFF. The CDR3 bases are TGTGCCTGGAGTCCAGGACAGGGTCTCACTGAAGCTTTCTTT.

The V call is TRBV7-2, the J call TRBJ1-2, with D tentatively TRBD1 (5 bases). There are 15 residues in the CDR3. Trimming left V 2 bases short and J 2 bases short, with 12 bases between. Germline V gene data show CDR1 as SGHTA and CDR2 as FQGNSA. The CDR3 DNA is TGTGCCAGCAGCTTAACACAGGAACCAAACTATGGCTACACCTTC. Its protein product is CASSLTQEPNYGYTF.

This sequence joins TRBV18 and TRBJ2-2; possibly TRBD1 for D (6 bases). The CDR3 consists of 15 residues. Germline CDR1 KGHSH, CDR2 LQKENI. V lost 5 bases and J 5 bases, leaving 15 bases between the germline ends. The CDR3 is CASSENNRATGELFF. For the CDR3, the DNA is TGTGCCAGCTCAGAGAATAACAGGGCGACCGGGGAGCTGTTTTTT.

J is TRBJ2-3 and V is TRBV11-3; TRBD2 agrees at 9 bases. This CDR3 has 16 residues. Trimming at V came to 4 bases and at J to 3 bases, leaving 8 bases not matched to a gene. Per germline, CDR1 SGHNT and CDR2 YENEEA. CDR3 residues: CASSSLGAGGTDTQYF. The CDR3 DNA is TGTGCCAGCAGCTCCCTCGGGGCGGGAGGGACAGATACGCAGTATTTT.